This T cell receptor (beta chain) was observed in a study of T cell repertoires in cytomegalovirus infection. Study as a whole: Carrying CMV and the relevant HLA type showed in public TCR beta signatures.

TCRdb reanalysed the reads using MiXCR and keeps one entry per CDR3 protein. The sample holds fewer than 650,000 distinct CDR3 sequences, 40% seen once. The CDR3 has 15 residues. In germline, CDR1 is SGHTA, CDR2 FQGNSA. Trimming cost V 1 base and J 6 bases; bases outside gene matches: 7. General study points: Pooled public TCR beta family frequency picked out CMV carriers with the relevant HLA. Ex vivo responses were dominated by HLA-C-restricted CMV-specific TCR beta clonotypes.

This clonotype has just a few counts. Its antigen is undetermined. The clonotype comes from a human donor in good health (CMV status not recorded). Some clones in this sample may be carry-over from other donors' samples. The sample consisted of cultured PBMCs, taken from culture after CMV antigen stimulation. The chain combines TRBV7-2 with TRBJ1-2, with 8 bases aligning to TRBD1. In DNA, the CDR3 is TGTGCCAGCAGCTTAGGGCCAGACAGGGGTAATGGCTACACCTTC. This sequence encodes CASSLGPDRGNGYTF.